A single TCR beta chain is shown here with its context. What it binds is not known. Primers included in the PCR were 60 Vbeta and 13 Jbeta primers. Sequencing used immunoSEQ multiplex PCR; TCRdb keeps in-frame clones, though not all of them. In the table there are some 150,000 clones, roughly 71% of which are singletons. The germline CDR1 and CDR2 sequences are SQVTM and ANQGSEA. The J segment lost 1 base and the V segment lost 5 bases, leaving 8 bases of the junction unmatched. This CDR3 region has 15 residues. Donors counted as nominally healthy when sampled, yet unrecorded immune exposures were likely. The data were taken from a study of cytomegalovirus exposure and HLA in healthy donors. Study information: Earlier work reported 117 million unique TCR beta sequences from 150 million to 200 million T cells. Study results and limitations: A later analysis, which compared TCR beta chains of equal frequency, found the HLA-associated ones more clonally expanded. There were some public TCRs occurring in many donors, but most TCR sequences were rare.

Material: PBMCs. The sequence was collected from a woman aged 35 to 49 in good health and CMV-seronegative. This chain links TRBV29-1 with TRBJ1-2; the match to TRBD1 covers 9 bases. CDR3 sequence reads: CSVLSGTGFNYGYTF. The CDR3 coding sequence is TGCAGCGTTTTATCCGGGACAGGGTTTAACTATGGCTACACCTTC.